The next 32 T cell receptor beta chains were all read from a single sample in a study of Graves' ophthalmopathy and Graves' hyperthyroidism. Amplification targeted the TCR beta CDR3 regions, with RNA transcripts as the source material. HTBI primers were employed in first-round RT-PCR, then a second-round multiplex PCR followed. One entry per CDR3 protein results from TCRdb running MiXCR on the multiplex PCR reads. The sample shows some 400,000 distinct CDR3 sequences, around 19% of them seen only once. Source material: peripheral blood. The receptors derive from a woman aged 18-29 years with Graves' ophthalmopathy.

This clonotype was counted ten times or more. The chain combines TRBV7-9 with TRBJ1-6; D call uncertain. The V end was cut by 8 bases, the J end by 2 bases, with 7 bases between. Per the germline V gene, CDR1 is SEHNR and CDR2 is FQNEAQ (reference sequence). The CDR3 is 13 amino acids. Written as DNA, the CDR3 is TGTGCCAGCTCACCAGCCTATAATTCACCCCTCCACTTT. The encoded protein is CASSPAYNSPLHF.

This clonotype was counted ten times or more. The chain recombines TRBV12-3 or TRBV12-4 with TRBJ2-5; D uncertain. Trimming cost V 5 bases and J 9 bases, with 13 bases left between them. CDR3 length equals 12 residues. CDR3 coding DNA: TGTGCCAGCAGTCCCCACTTTACTGCCCAGTACTTC. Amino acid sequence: CASSPHFTAQYF.

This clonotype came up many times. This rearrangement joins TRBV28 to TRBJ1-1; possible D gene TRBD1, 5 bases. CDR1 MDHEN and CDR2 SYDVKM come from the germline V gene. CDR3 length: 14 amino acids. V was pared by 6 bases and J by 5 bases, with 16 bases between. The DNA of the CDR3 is TGTGCCAGCAGCCCCTCGGGGCGAGTTACTGAAGCTTTCTTT. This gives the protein CASSPSGRVTEAFF.

This chain's CDR3 is CAKRREEAKNIQYF. For the CDR3, the DNA is TGTGCGAAGAGGCGGGAGGAGGCCAAAAACATTCAGTACTTC. The chain employs TRBV27 and TRBJ2-4, with 8 nucleotides matching TRBD2. CDR1 and CDR2 (germline): MNHEY, SMNVEV (reference sequence). This CDR3 spans 14 amino acids.

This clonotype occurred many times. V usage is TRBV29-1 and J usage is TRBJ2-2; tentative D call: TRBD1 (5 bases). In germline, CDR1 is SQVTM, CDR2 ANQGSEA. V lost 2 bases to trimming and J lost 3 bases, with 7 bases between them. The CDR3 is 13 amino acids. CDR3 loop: CSVERGYTGELFF. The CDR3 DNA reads TGCAGCGTTGAAAGGGGATACACCGGGGAGCTGTTTTTT.

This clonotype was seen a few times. Here the CDR3 reads CASSVVPLGRTTLGAFF. For the CDR3, the DNA is TGTGCCAGCAGCGTAGTTCCTTTAGGGCGGACGACTTTGGGAGCTTTCTTT. J is TRBJ1-1 and V is TRBV9; D is uncertain. V was trimmed by 0 bases and J by 10 bases, leaving 25 bases between them. Looked up from germline, CDR1 is SGDLS and CDR2 is YYNGEE. The CDR3 is made up of 17 amino acids.

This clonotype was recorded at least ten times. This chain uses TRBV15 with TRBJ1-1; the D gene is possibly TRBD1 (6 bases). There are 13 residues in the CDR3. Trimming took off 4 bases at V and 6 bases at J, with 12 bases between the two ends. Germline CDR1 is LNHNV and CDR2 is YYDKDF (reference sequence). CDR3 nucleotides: TGTGCCACCAGCACGCTAAGGGGGGCTGAAGCTTTCTTT. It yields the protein CATSTLRGAEAFF.

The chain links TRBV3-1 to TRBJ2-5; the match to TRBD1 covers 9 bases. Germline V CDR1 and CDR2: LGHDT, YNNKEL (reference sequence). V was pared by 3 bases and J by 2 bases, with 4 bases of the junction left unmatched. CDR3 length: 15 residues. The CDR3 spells CASSHGQGRQETQYF. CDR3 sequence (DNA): TGTGCCAGCAGCCACGGACAGGGGCGGCAAGAGACCCAGTACTTC.

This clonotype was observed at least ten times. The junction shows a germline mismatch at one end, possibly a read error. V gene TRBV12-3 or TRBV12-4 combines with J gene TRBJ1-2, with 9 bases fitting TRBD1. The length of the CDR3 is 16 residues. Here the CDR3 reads CANSRDLRQGGNGYTF. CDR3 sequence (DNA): TGTGCCAACAGTCGCGACCTTCGACAGGGGGGGAATGGCTACACCTTC.

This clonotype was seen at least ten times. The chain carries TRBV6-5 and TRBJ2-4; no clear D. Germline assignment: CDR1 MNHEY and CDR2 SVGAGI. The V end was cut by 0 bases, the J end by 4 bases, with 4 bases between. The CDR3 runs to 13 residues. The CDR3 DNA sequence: TGTGCCAGCAGTTACTCGGGGAAAAACATTCAGTACTTC. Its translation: CASSYSGKNIQYF.

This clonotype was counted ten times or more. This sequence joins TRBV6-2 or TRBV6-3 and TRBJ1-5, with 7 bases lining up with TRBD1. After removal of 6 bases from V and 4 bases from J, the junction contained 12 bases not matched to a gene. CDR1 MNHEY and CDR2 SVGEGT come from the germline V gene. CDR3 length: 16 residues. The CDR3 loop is CASSIPTGDPNQPQHF. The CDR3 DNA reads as TGTGCCAGCAGCATTCCCACAGGGGATCCTAATCAGCCCCAGCATTTT.

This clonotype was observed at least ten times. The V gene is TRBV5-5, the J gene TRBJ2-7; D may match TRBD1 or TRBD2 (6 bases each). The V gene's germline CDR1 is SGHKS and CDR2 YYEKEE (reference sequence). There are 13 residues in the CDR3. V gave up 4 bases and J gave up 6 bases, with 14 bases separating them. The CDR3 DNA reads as TGTGCCAGCAGCCTCGGGGGCGAGGGCGAGCAGTACTTC. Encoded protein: CASSLGGEGEQYF.

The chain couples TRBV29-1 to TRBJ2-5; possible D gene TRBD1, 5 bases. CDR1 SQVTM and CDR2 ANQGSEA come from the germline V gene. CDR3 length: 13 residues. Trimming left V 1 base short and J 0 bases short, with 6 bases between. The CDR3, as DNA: TGCAGCGTTGAAGCAGGGAACCAAGAGACCCAGTACTTC. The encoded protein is CSVEAGNQETQYF.

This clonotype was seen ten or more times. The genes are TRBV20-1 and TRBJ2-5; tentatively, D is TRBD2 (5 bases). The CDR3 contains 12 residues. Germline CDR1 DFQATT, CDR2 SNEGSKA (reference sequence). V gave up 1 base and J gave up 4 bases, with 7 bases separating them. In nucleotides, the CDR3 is TGCAGTGCTAGAGCTGGAGGAGAGACCCAGTACTTC. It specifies CSARAGGETQYF.

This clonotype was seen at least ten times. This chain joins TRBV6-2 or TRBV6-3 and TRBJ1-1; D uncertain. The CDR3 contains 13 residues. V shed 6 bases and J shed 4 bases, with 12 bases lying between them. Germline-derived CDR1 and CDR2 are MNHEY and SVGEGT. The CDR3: CASSQTYPTEAFF. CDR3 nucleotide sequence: TGTGCCAGCAGCCAAACTTACCCCACTGAAGCTTTCTTT.

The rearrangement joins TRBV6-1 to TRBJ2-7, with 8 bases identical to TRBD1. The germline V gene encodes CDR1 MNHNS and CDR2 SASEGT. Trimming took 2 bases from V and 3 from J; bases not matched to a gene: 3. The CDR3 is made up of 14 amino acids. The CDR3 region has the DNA TGTGCCAGCAGTGAATTTGACAGGGGCTACGAGCAGTACTTC. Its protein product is CASSEFDRGYEQYF.

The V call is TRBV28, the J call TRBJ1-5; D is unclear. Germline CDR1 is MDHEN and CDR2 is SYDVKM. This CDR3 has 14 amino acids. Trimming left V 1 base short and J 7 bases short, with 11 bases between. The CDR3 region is CASSLSGRTQPQHF. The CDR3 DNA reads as TGTGCCAGCAGTTTATCAGGCAGGACCCAGCCCCAGCATTTT.

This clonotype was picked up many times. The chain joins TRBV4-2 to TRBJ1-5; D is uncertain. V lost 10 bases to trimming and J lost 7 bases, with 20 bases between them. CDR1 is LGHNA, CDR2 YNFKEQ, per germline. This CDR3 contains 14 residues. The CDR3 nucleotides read TGTGCCACCGGGTCGGGAGGACTAGGACAGCCCCAGCATTTT. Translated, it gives CATGSGGLGQPQHF.

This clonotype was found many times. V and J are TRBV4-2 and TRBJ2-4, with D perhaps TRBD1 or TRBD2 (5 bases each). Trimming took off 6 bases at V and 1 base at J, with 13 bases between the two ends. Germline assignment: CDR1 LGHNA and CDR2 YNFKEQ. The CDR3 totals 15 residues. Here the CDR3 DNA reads TGTGCCAGCAGTCCCGCTGAGGGGGCCAAAAACATTCAGTACTTC. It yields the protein CASSPAEGAKNIQYF.

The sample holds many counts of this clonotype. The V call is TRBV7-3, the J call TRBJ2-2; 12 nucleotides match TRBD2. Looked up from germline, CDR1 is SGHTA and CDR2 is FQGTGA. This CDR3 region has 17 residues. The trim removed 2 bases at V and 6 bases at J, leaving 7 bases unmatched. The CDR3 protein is CASSLSPSGRGAGELFF. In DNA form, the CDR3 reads TGTGCCAGCAGCTTATCTCCTAGCGGGAGGGGCGCCGGGGAGCTGTTTTTT.

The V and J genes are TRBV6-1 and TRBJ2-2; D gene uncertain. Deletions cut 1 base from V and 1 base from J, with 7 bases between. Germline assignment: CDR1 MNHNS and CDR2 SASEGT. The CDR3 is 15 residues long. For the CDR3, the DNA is TGTGCCAGCAGTGAAGTACAACAGAACACCGGGGAGCTGTTTTTT. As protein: CASSEVQQNTGELFF.

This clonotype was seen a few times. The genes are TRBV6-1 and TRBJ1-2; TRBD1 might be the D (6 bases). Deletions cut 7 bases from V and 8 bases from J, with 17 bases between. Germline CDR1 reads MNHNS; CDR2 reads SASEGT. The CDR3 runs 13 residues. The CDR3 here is CASTDPGQRGYTF. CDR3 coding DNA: TGTGCCAGCACCGACCCCGGACAGCGGGGCTACACCTTC.

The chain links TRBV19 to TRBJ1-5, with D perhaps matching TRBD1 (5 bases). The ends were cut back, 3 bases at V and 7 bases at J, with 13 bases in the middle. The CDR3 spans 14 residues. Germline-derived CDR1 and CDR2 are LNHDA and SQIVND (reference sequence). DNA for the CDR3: TGTGCCAGTAGTATCCCTCTAGCAGGGCAGCCCCAGCATTTT. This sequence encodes CASSIPLAGQPQHF. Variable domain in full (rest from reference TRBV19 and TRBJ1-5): DGGITQSPKYLFRKEGQNVTLSCEQNLNHDAMYWYRQDPGQGLRLIYYSQIVNDFQKGDIAEGYSVSREKKESFPLTVTSAQKNPTAFYLCASSIPLAGQPQHFGDGTRLSIL.

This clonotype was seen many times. The CDR3 loop reads CASSSGWGTGVNEQYF. The CDR3 nucleotides read TGTGCCAGCAGCTCCGGCTGGGGGACAGGGGTCAACGAGCAGTACTTC. The genes are TRBV28 and TRBJ2-7, with 10 nucleotides matching TRBD1. Germline lookup yields CDR1 MDHEN and CDR2 SYDVKM. The length of the CDR3 is 16 residues. Trimming cost V 6 bases and J 5 bases; bases outside gene matches: 13. The full variable domain, completed using reference TRBV28 and TRBJ2-7, is DVKVTQSSRYLVKRTGEKVFLECVQDMDHENMFWYRQDPGLGLRLIYFSYDVKMKEKGDIPEGYSVSREKKERFSLILESASTNQTSMYLCASSSGWGTGVNEQYFGPGTRLTVT.

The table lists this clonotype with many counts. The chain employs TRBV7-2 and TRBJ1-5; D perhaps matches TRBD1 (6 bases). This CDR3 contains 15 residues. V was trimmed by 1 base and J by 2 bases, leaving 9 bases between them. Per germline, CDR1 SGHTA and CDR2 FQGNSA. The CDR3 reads CASSLGQVGNQPQHF. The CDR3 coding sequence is TGTGCCAGCAGCTTAGGACAGGTCGGCAATCAGCCCCAGCATTTT.

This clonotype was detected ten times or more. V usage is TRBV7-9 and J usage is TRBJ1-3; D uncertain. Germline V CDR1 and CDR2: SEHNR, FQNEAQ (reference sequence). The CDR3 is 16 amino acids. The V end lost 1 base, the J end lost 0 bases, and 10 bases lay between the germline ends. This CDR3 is CASSLERPFSGNTIYF. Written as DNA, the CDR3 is TGTGCCAGCAGCTTAGAGCGGCCATTCTCTGGAAACACCATATATTTT.

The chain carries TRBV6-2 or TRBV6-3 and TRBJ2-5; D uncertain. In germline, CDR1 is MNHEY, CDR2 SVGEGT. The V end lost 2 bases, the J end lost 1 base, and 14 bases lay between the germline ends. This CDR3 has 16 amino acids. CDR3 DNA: TGTGCCAGCAGTTACCCACTTACCCAGATCCAAGAGACCCAGTACTTC. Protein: CASSYPLTQIQETQYF.

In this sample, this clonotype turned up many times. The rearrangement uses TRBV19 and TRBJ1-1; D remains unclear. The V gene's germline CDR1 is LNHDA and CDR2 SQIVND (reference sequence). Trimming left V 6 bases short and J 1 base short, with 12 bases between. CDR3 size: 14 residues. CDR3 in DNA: TGTGCCAGTAGAGAGGAGGGCGGGAACACTGAAGCTTTCTTT. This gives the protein CASREEGGNTEAFF.

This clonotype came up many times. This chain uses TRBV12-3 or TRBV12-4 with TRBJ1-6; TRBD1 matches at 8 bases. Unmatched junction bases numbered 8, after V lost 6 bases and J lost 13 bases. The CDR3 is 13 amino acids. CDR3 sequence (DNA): TGTGCCAGCAGACCCGGGACAGGTTTTCCCCTCCACTTT. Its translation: CASRPGTGFPLHF.

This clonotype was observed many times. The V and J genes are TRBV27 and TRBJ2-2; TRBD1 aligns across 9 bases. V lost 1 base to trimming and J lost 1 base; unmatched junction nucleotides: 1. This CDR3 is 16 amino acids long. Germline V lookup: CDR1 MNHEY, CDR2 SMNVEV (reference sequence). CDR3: CASSLWDRVNTGELFF. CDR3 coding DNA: TGTGCCAGCAGTTTATGGGACAGGGTGAACACCGGGGAGCTGTTTTTT.

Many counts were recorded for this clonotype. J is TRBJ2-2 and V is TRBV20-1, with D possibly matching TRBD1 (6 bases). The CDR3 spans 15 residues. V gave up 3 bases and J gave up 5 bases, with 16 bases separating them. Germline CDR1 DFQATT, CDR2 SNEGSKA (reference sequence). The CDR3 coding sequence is TGCAGTGCTAGGGGGGCAGGAAGAGGGACCGGGGAGCTGTTTTTT. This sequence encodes CSARGAGRGTGELFF.

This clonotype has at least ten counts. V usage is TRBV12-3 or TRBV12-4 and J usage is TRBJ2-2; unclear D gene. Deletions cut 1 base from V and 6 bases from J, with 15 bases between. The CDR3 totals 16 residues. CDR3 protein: CASSLDLLILAGELFF. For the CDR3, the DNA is TGTGCCAGCAGTTTAGACCTTCTTATCTTGGCCGGGGAGCTGTTTTTT.